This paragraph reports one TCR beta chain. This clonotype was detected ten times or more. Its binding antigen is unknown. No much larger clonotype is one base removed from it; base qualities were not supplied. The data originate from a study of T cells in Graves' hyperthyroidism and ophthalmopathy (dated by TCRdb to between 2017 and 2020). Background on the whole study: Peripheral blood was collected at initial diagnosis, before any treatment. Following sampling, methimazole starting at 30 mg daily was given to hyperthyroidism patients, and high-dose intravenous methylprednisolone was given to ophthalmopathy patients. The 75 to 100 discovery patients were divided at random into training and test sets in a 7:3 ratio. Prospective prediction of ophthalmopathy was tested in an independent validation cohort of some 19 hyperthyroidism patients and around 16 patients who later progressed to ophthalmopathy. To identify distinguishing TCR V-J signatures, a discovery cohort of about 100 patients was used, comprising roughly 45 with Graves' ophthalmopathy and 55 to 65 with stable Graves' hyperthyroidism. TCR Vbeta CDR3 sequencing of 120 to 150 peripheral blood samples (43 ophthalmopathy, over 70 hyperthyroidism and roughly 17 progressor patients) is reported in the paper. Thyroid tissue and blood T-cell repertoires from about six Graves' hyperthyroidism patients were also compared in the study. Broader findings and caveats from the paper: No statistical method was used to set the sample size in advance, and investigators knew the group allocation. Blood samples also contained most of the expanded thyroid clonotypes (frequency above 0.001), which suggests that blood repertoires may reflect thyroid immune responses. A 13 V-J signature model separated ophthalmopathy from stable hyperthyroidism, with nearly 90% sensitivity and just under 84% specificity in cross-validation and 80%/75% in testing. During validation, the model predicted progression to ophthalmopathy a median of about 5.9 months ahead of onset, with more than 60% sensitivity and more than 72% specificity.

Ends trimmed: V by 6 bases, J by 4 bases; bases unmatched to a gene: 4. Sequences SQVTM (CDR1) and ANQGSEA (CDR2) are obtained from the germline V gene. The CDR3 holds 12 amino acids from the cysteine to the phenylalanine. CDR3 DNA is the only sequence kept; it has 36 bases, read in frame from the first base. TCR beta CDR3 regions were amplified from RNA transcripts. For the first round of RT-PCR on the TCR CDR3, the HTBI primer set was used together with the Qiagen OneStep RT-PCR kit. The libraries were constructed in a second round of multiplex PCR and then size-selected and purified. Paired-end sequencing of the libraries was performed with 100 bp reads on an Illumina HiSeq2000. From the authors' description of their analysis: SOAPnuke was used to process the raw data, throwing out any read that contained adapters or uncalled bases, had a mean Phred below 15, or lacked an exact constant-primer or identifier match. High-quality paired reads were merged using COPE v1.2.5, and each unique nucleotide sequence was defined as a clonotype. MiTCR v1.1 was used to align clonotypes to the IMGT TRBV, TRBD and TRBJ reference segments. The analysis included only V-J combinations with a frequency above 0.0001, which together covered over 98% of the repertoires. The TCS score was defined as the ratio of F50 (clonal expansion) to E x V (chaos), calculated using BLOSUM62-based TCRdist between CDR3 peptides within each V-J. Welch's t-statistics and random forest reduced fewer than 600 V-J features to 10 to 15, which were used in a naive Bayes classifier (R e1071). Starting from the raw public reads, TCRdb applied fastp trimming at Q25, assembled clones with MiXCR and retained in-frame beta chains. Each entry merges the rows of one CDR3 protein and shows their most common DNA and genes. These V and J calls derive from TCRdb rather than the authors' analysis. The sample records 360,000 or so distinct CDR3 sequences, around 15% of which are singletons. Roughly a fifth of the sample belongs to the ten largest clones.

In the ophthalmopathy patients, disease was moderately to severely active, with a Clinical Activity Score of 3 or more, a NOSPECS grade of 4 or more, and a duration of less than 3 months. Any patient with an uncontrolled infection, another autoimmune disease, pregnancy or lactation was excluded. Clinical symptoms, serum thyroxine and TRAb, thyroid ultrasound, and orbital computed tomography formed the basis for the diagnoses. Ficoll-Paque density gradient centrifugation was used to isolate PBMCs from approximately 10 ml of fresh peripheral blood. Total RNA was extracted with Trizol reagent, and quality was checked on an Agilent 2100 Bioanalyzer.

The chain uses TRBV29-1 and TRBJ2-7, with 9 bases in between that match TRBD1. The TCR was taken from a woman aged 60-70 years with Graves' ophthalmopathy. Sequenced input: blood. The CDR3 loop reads CSVLQGAYEQYF. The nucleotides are TGCAGCGTCTTACAGGGGGCTTACGAGCAGTACTTC.